The clone carrying this T cell receptor (beta chain) was counted only a few times. Its antigen is unidentified. An expansion of CD8+CD57+ cells by flow cytometry had been shown in patients chosen for sequencing. The CDR3 consists of 13 residues. Trimming shortened V by 4 bases and J by 3 bases, and 10 bases separated the two germline ends. The germline V gene encodes CDR1 SQVTM and CDR2 ANQGSEA. The template used for profiling TCR beta VDJ and CDR3 was genomic DNA. In TCRdb, the reads were re-called with MiXCR into one record per CDR3 protein. The top ten hold over 10% of the sample, which has around 190,000 distinct CDR3 sequences, approximately 48% seen once. These data are taken from a study of CD8+CD57+ T cells in acquired aplastic anemia. Study outcomes and limitations: Simpson's diversity of CD8+ cells was not significantly different in patients compared with controls.

The chain links TRBV29-1 to TRBJ1-5; D not certain. Sequencing used sorted CD4+, CD8+, or CD8+CD57+ T cells (not recorded which) from PBMCs. This clonotype was obtained from a human donor with aplastic anemia. The chain's CDR3 is CSVASGNNQPQHF. The DNA for the CDR3 is TGCAGCGTTGCGTCGGGTAACAATCAGCCCCAGCATTTT.